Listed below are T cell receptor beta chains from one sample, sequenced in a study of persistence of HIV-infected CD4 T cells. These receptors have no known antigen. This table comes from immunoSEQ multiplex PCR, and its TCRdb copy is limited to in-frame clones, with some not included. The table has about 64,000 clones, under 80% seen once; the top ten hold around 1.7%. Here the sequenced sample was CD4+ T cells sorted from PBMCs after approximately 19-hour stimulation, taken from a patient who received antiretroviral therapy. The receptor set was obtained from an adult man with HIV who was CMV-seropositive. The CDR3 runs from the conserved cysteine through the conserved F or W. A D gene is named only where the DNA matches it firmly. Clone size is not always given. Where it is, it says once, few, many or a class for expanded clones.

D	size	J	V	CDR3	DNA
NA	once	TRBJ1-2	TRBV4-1	CASSQGGVRGHGYTF	TGCGCCAGCAGCCAAGGGGGTGTAAGGGGCCACGGCTACACCTTC
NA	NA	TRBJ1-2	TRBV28	CASSYTRTNGYTF	TGTGCCAGCAGTTATACAAGAACCAATGGCTACACCTTC
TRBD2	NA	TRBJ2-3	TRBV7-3	CASRLAGRSDTQYF	TGTGCCAGCAGGTTAGCGGGCCGTTCAGATACGCAGTATTTT
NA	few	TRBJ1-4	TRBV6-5	CASGGGTAFEKLFF	TGTGCCAGCGGGGGGGGTACAGCCTTCGAAAAACTGTTTTTT
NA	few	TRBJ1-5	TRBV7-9	CASSLTFNRDRENQPQHF	TGTGCCAGCAGCTTAACATTCAACCGGGACCGAGAAAATCAGCCCCAGCATTTT
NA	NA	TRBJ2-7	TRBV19	CASSIAGTSYEQYF	TGTGCCAGTAGTATAGCGGGGACCTCCTACGAGCAGTACTTC
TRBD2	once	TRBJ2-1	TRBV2	CASSGSGGWSSYNEQFF	TGTGCCAGCAGCGGTAGCGGGGGGTGGAGCTCCTACAATGAGCAGTTCTTC
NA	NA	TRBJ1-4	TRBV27	CASRALGAGATNEKLFF	TGTGCCAGCAGGGCCTTGGGCGCCGGAGCAACTAATGAAAAACTGTTTTTT
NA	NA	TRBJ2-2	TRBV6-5	CASSLAMNTGELFF	TGTGCCAGCAGTCTTGCCATGAACACCGGGGAGCTGTTTTTT
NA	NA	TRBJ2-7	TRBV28	CASIKGGTAYEQYF	TGTGCCAGCATTAAAGGGGGGACAGCCTACGAGCAGTACTTC
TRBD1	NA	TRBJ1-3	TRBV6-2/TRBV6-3	CASSGTGAGGNTIYF	TGTGCCAGCAGCGGGACAGGGGCCGGTGGAAACACCATATATTTT
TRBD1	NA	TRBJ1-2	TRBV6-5	CASSLSGTDHYGYTF	TGTGCCAGCAGTTTGTCAGGGACAGATCATTATGGCTACACCTTC
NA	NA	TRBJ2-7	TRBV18	CASSPPLRGPAYEQYF	TGTGCCAGCTCACCACCGCTTCGGGGCCCCGCCTACGAGCAGTACTTC
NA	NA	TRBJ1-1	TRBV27	CASRQGIFTEAFF	TGTGCCAGCAGGCAGGGGATTTTTACTGAAGCTTTCTTT
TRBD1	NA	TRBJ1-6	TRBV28	CASRSGDRNNSPLHF	TGTGCCAGCAGATCGGGGGACAGGAATAATTCACCCCTCCACTTT
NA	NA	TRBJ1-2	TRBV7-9	CASSLDMRNYGYTF	TGTGCCAGCAGCTTAGACATGAGAAACTATGGCTACACCTTC
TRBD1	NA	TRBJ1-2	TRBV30	CAWSPTDRAGGYTF	TGTGCCTGGAGTCCAACGGACAGGGCAGGTGGCTACACCTTC
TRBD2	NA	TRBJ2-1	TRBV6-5	CASRGGVNEQFF	TGTGCCAGTAGGGGAGGGGTCAATGAGCAGTTCTTC
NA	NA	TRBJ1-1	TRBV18	CASSPPLRGNTEAFF	TGTGCCAGCTCACCACCGCTCAGGGGGAACACTGAAGCTTTCTTT
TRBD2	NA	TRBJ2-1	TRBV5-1	CASSHHSTSGGAKNEQFF	TGCGCCAGCAGCCATCACTCCACTAGCGGGGGGGCAAAGAATGAGCAGTTCTTC
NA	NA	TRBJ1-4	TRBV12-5	CASGTGHYNEKLFF	TGTGCTAGTGGCACGGGGCATTATAATGAAAAACTGTTTTTT
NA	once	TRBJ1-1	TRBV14	CASSQDLRSTEAFF	TGTGCCAGCAGCCAAGACCTCAGAAGCACTGAAGCTTTCTTT
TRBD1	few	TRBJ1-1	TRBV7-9	CASSLGQVNTEAFF	TGTGCCAGCAGCTTGGGACAGGTGAACACTGAAGCTTTCTTT
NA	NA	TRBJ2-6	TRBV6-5	CASSYSRVGGANVLTF	TGTGCCAGCAGTTACTCCAGGGTCGGAGGGGCCAACGTCCTGACTTTC
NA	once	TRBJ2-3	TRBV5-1	CASSSQGRSGVDTQYF	TGCGCCAGCAGCTCGCAGGGTAGGTCCGGTGTTGATACGCAGTATTTT
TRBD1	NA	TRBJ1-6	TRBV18	CASSPRTGRDSPLHF	TGTGCCAGCTCACCCCGGACAGGGAGGGATTCACCCCTCCACTTT
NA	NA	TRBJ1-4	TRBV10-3	CAISAGQTNEKLFF	TGTGCCATCAGTGCTGGACAGACGAATGAAAAACTGTTTTTT
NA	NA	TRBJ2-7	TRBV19	CASSTDREGSQYF	TGTGCCAGTAGCACGGACAGGGAGGGATCCCAGTACTTC
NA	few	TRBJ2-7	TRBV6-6	CASSYWPEQYF	TGTGCCAGCAGTTACTGGCCCGAGCAGTACTTC
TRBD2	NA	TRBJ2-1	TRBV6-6	CASSYGQGLSYNEQFF	TGTGCCAGCAGTTACGGGCAGGGACTATCCTACAATGAGCAGTTCTTC
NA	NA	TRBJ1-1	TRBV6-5	CASNRWVNTEAFF	TGTGCCAGCAATCGGTGGGTGAACACTGAAGCTTTCTTT
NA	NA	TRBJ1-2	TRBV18	CASSSGNNYGYTF	TGTGCCAGCTCGTCCGGGAATAACTATGGCTACACCTTC
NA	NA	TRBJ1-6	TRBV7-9	CASSSGNSPLHF	TGTGCCAGCAGCTCCGGGAACTCACCCCTCCACTTT
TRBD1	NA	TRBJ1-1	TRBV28	CASSPHTGDRTEAFF	TGTGCCAGCAGTCCCCACACAGGGGATCGCACTGAAGCTTTCTTT
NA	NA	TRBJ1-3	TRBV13	CASSLGLGSFSGNTIYF	TGTGCCAGCAGCTTAGGCCTAGGTTCCTTCTCTGGAAACACCATATATTTT
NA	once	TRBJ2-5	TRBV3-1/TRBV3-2	CASTLTGWDQYF	TGTGCCAGCACCCTAACGGGGTGGGACCAGTACTTC
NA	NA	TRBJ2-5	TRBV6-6	CASKTGQETQYF	TGTGCCAGCAAGACAGGCCAAGAGACCCAGTACTTC
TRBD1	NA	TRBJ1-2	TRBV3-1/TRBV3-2	CASSQTDRGEGYGYTF	TGTGCCAGCAGCCAAACCGACAGGGGGGAGGGGTATGGCTACACCTTC
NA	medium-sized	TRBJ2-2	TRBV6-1	CASSDTRKGTGELFF	TGTGCCAGCAGTGATACTAGGAAGGGCACCGGGGAGCTGTTTTTT
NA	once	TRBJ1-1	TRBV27	CASRMGREGTEAFF	TGTGCCAGCAGGATGGGACGTGAGGGCACTGAAGCTTTCTTT
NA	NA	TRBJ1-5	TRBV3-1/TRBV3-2	CASSQMGNGNQPQHF	TGTGCCAGCAGCCAGATGGGGAATGGCAATCAGCCCCAGCATTTT
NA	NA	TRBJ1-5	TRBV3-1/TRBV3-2	CASSQGTANQPQHF	TGTGCCAGCAGCCAAGGGACAGCTAATCAGCCCCAGCATTTT
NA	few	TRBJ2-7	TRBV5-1	CASSFTTQGNVAYEQYF	TGCGCCAGCAGCTTTACTACTCAGGGAAATGTCGCCTACGAGCAGTACTTC
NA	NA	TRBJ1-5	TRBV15	CATSRGRYSNQPQHF	TGTGCCACCAGCAGAGGCAGGTATAGCAATCAGCCCCAGCATTTT
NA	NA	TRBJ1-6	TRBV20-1	CSASQQKFTNSPLHF	TGCAGTGCTAGTCAACAGAAATTTACTAATTCACCCCTCCACTTT
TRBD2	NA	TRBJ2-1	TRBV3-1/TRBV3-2	CASSLRSGVNNEQFF	TGTGCCAGCTCCCTCCGAAGCGGGGTTAACAATGAGCAGTTCTTC
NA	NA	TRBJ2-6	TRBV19	CASTPIGQGRSGANVLTF	TGTGCCAGTACCCCGATCGGTCAGGGGCGCTCTGGGGCCAACGTCCTGACTTTC
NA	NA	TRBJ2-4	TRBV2	CASSHSQGVENIQYF	TGTGCCAGCAGCCACTCACAGGGTGTAGAAAACATTCAGTACTTC